This T cell receptor beta chain appears in the sequencing data of a study of cytomegalovirus exposure and HLA in healthy donors. A remark on this clone: Its antigen remains unidentified.

The primer mix had 60 Vbeta and 13 Jbeta primers. Only in-frame clones appear in the TCRdb table, and some are missing; sequencing was by immunoSEQ multiplex PCR. Among roughly 89,000 clones, more than 55% were seen once, and the ten largest hold roughly a fifth. This CDR3 is 15 amino acids long. The junction had 6 bases not matched to a gene; V was cut back by 5 bases and J by 2 bases. Germline values: CDR1 SNHLY, CDR2 FYNNEI. Broader study findings: In most subjects, TCR beta sequences reportedly gave accurate predictions of HLA-A and HLA-B alleles. Three CMV-associated chains proved CMV antigen-specific in vitro.

This TCR was recovered from a woman aged 50 to 65 in good health and CMV-seropositive. The rearrangement links TRBV2 to TRBJ2-5; 9 positions match TRBD2. Sequencing was performed on PBMCs. CDR3 bases: TGTGCCAGCAGTCGAGCGGGGGGAATTCAAGAGACCCAGTACTTC. Translated, it gives CASSRAGGIQETQYF.